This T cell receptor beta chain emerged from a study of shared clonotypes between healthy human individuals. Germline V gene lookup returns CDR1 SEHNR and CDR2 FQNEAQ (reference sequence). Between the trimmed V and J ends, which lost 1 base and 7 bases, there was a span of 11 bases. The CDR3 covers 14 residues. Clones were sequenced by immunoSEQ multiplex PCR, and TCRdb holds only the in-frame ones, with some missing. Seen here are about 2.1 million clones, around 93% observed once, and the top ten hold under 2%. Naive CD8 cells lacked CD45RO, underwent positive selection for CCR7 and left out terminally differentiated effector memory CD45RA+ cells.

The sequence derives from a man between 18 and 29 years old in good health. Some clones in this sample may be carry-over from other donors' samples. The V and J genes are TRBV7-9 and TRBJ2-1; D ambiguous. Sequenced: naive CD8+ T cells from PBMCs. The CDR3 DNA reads TGTGCCAGCAGCTTAGGAGCCCTATGGAATGAGCAGTTCTTC. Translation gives CASSLGALWNEQFF.